The T cell receptor beta chain under discussion was sequenced for a study of beta chain features in type 1 diabetes. Sampling consisted of one heparinised blood draw per donor, averaging around 100 mL. With regard to this clone: The antigen is not known.

CDR3 length equals 14 residues. Germline V gene data show CDR1 as LGHNA and CDR2 as YNFKEQ. The V gene end was trimmed by 1 base and the J gene end by 6 bases; junction bases not matched to a gene: 5. What was sequenced were expressed TCRB transcripts, since all of the isolated RNA had been reverse transcribed. Data came from immunoSEQ multiplex PCR; TCRdb stores just in-frame clones and leaves some out. The repertoire has 810,000 or so clones, roughly a sixth of them found once; the top ten carry 0.023%. The study's findings and limits: All four CD4+ subsets of Type 1 diabetes patients contained TCRB CDR3s that were moderately but significantly shorter.

Input material: naive CD4+ T cells from blood. The receptor's source is a woman younger than 35 in good health. The gene calls are TRBV4-2 and TRBJ2-7, with 8 bases lining up with TRBD2. In nucleotides, the CDR3 is TGTGCCAGCAGCCAAGGAGCGGGAGTTCGCGAGCAGTACTTC. This translates into CASSQGAGVREQYF.